A single sample is the source of the 24 T cell receptor beta chains below, sequenced in a study of technical replicates of blood from a handful of donors. Using immunoSEQ multiplex PCR, the repertoire was profiled, and TCRdb retains in-frame clones only, with some absent. The sample has about 81,000 clones; 80% to 90% are singletons. The sequencing sample was made of PBMCs. These receptors all come from a human donor in good health. Some clones in this sample may be carry-over from other donors' samples.

The chain combines TRBV7-9 with TRBJ1-1; D remains unclear. The CDR3 covers 13 residues. Per the germline V gene, CDR1 is SEHNR and CDR2 is FQNEAQ (reference sequence). V was trimmed by 2 bases and J by 1 base, leaving 5 bases between them. CDR3 residues: CASSLQENTEAFF. For the CDR3, the DNA is TGTGCCAGCAGCTTACAGGAGAACACTGAAGCTTTCTTT.

This clone was seen only once. The rearrangement uses TRBV4-2 and TRBJ2-5; 11 nucleotides agree with TRBD2. The J call may be wrong; the DNA end is better matched by TRBJ2-7. There are 16 residues in the CDR3. The germline V gene encodes CDR1 LGHNA and CDR2 YNFKEQ. In nucleotides, the CDR3 is TGTGCCAGCAGTTCCGCCGGGACTAGCGGAGACTACGAGCAGTACTTC. Amino acids: CASSSAGTSGDYEQYF.

The chain joins TRBV7-9 to TRBJ1-4, with D perhaps matching TRBD1 (5 bases). This CDR3 spans 16 amino acids. V was pared by 5 bases and J by 3 bases, with 16 bases between. Germline values: CDR1 SEHNR, CDR2 FQNEAQ (reference sequence). Here the CDR3 reads CASSPQRPGANEKLFF. The CDR3 DNA sequence: TGTGCCAGCAGCCCTCAGAGACCGGGGGCTAATGAAAAACTGTTTTTT.

The genes are TRBV12-2 and TRBJ1-1; TRBD1, the table's D call, was not compared with the DNA. TRBV12-2 is classified as a pseudogene. The CDR3 is made up of 15 amino acids. The CDR3 region is CASRLVGQGDTEASF. CDR3 nucleotide sequence: TGTGCAAGTCGCTTAGTGGGACAGGGGGACACTGAAGCTTCCTTT.

Turning to this clone: This may be a read error, as it is one base from a much larger clone. The chain carries TRBV4-2 and TRBJ2-2; TRBD1 matches 11 bases. Trimming at V came to 4 bases and at J to 5 bases, leaving 3 bases not matched to a gene. Per the germline V gene, CDR1 is LGHNA and CDR2 is YNFKEQ. The length of the CDR3 is 15 residues. CDR3 loop: CASSRGTGGTGELFF. In DNA form, the CDR3 reads TGTGCCAGCAGCCGCGGGACAGGGGGAACCGGGGAGCTGTTTTTT.

This clone was detected a few times. The V gene is TRBV30, the J gene TRBJ1-2; tentative D call: TRBD1 (6 bases). The germline V gene encodes CDR1 GTSNPN and CDR2 SVGIG (reference sequence). CDR3 length: 15 residues. V was shortened by 0 bases and J by 6 bases, with 17 bases between the two germline ends. The CDR3 sequence is CAWSVGDAGVDGYTF. DNA of the CDR3: TGTGCCTGGAGTGTAGGGGACGCAGGGGTTGATGGCTACACCTTC.

The chain recombines TRBV2 with TRBJ2-1; 12 bases line up with TRBD2. Germline V gives CDR1 SNHLY, CDR2 FYNNEI. V lost 8 bases and J lost 9; bases outside the gene matches: 11. This CDR3 comprises 15 residues. In DNA form, the CDR3 reads TGTGCCAGCCGACTCCTAGCGGGGGGGCCGGGTGAGCAGTTCTTC. Amino acids: CASRLLAGGPGEQFF.

J is TRBJ2-7 and V is TRBV11-2, with TRBD2 matching 12 bases. Germline lookup yields CDR1 SGHAT and CDR2 FQNNGV. CDR3 length: 15 residues. J gave up 6 bases and V 4 bases, and 7 bases lay outside the gene matches. CDR3: CASSSSRTSGVEQYF. The CDR3 DNA sequence: TGTGCCAGCAGCTCTTCACGGACTAGCGGGGTCGAGCAGTACTTC.

The rearrangement uses TRBV19 and TRBJ2-1, with D perhaps TRBD1 (6 bases). The ends were cut back, 7 bases at V and 3 bases at J, with 19 bases in the middle. Germline V gene lookup returns CDR1 LNHDA and CDR2 SQIVND (reference sequence). CDR3 length: 16 residues. The CDR3 spells CASNMGRTVLYNEQFF. DNA of the CDR3: TGTGCCAGTAATATGGGGCGGACAGTCCTCTACAATGAGCAGTTCTTC.

This clone was seen only once. The chain uses TRBV9 and TRBJ2-2; 11 bases line up with TRBD2. This CDR3 spans 16 amino acids. Germline V lookup: CDR1 SGDLS, CDR2 YYNGEE. The ends lost 2 bases at V and 8 bases at J; junction bases unmatched: 8. CDR3 residues: CASSVDDTSGRGELFF. CDR3 DNA sequence: TGTGCCAGCAGCGTTGACGATACTAGCGGGAGAGGGGAGCTGTTTTTT.

V is TRBV30 and J is TRBJ2-3; D is undetermined. V was clipped by 4 bases and J by 5 bases, with 7 bases between them. There are 11 residues in the CDR3. The germline V gene has CDR1 GTSNPN and CDR2 SVGIG (reference sequence). This chain's CDR3 is CAWTLRDTQYF. Here the CDR3 DNA reads TGTGCCTGGACCCTACGAGATACGCAGTATTTT.

The genes are TRBV1 and TRBJ2-1; no DNA check was done on the table's D call, TRBD2. TRBV1 is a listed pseudogene. There are 18 residues in the CDR3. The DNA for the CDR3 is TGCACCAGCAGCCAAGACTTAGAAGATAGCGGGGGGGCGGGTGAGCAGTTCTTC. Translation: CTSSQDLEDSGGAGEQFF.

This chain joins TRBV7-3 and TRBJ2-2; 13 nucleotides match TRBD2. After removal of 2 bases from V and 0 bases from J, the junction contained 15 bases not matched to a gene. The CDR3 contains 22 residues. Germline assignment: CDR1 SGHTA and CDR2 FQGTGA. The CDR3 DNA is TGTGCCAGCAGCTTAGTTCAGGAAACTAGCGGGGGGGCGACTGCGAACACCGGGGAGCTGTTTTTT. It specifies CASSLVQETSGGATANTGELFF.

This clone has only one observation. The CDR3 spells CASSFPGSSYEQYF. For the CDR3, the DNA is TGTGCCAGCAGCTTCCCGGGGAGCTCCTACGAGCAGTACTTC. The rearrangement links TRBV11-2 to TRBJ2-7; weak D call: TRBD2 (5 bases). V was shortened by 3 bases and J by 0 bases, with 9 bases between the two germline ends. Germline values: CDR1 SGHAT, CDR2 FQNNGV. The CDR3 runs 14 residues.

V gene TRBV15 combines with J gene TRBJ2-7; D unresolved. Germline V lookup: CDR1 LNHNV, CDR2 YYDKDF (reference sequence). CDR3 length equals 11 residues. The V and J ends lost 4 bases and 4 bases respectively, with 5 bases between them. The CDR3 bases are TGTGCCACCAGCATCGGGTACGAGCAGTACTTC. This translates into CATSIGYEQYF.

This sequence joins TRBV27 and TRBJ2-7; 10 bases line up with TRBD1. In germline, CDR1 is MNHEY, CDR2 SMNVEV (reference sequence). V lost 6 bases, J lost 4 bases, and 9 bases stayed unmatched. This CDR3 comprises 15 residues. CDR3 coding DNA: TGTGCCAGCAGCGGAACCGGGACAGGGGAATACGAGCAGTACTTC. It yields the protein CASSGTGTGEYEQYF.

The chain couples TRBV13 to TRBJ2-5, with 9 bases matching TRBD1. CDR3 size: 14 residues. The germline V gene has CDR1 PRHDT and CDR2 FYEKMQ (reference sequence). Trimming at V came to 4 bases and at J to 5 bases, leaving 5 bases not matched to a gene. CDR3 protein: CASSSWDREETQYF. CDR3 bases: TGTGCCAGCAGCTCCTGGGACAGGGAGGAGACCCAGTACTTC.

The chain uses TRBV30 and TRBJ2-3; perhaps TRBD2 as D (6 bases). CDR1 GTSNPN and CDR2 SVGIG come from the germline V gene (reference sequence). This CDR3 has 15 amino acids. The germline V and J ends were trimmed by 0 bases and 4 bases, with 14 bases remaining between them. CDR3 sequence (DNA): TGTGCCTGGAGTGTGGTTCCGGGAGTAGCAGATACGCAGTATTTT. It codes for CAWSVVPGVADTQYF.

The chain links TRBV4-3 to TRBJ2-7, with D uncertain. The CDR3 has 15 residues. Germline values: CDR1 LGHNA, CDR2 YSLEER. The ends were cut back, 0 bases at V and 3 bases at J, with 12 bases in the middle. DNA for the CDR3: TGCGCCAGCAGCCAAGATTGGTCCAGAAACTACGAGCAGTACTTC. It yields the protein CASSQDWSRNYEQYF.

This clone has a handful of counts. J is TRBJ2-7 and V is TRBV5-4; TRBD1 matches 7 bases. Per germline, CDR1 SGHNT and CDR2 YYREEE (reference sequence). This CDR3 is built from 16 residues. V lost 0 bases and J lost 0; bases outside the gene matches: 6. CDR3 in amino acids: CASSLVADRDSYEQYF. Here the CDR3 DNA reads TGTGCCAGCAGCTTGGTTGCCGACAGGGACTCCTACGAGCAGTACTTC.

The chain carries TRBV7-9 and TRBJ1-3; D call uncertain. The CDR3 spans 18 residues. Trimming took off 2 bases at V and 4 bases at J, with 21 bases between the two ends. Germline CDR1 and CDR2: SEHNR and FQNEAQ (reference sequence). CDR3 nucleotide sequence: TGTGCCAGCAGCTTACAGCGGCCGTTACTTCTTTGGGGAAACACCATATATTTT. The encoded protein is CASSLQRPLLLWGNTIYF.

About this clone: Relative to the germline gene, one junction end is altered; a read error may explain this. The rearrangement uses TRBV2 and TRBJ2-5; perhaps TRBD2 as D (5 bases). The CDR3 loop spans 15 amino acids. In germline, CDR1 is SNHLY, CDR2 FYNNEI. The CDR3 reads CASSEAEVGLKTQYF. The CDR3, as DNA: TGTGCCAGCAGCGAAGCGGAGGTGGGGTTGAAGACCCAGTACTTC.

CDR3 sequence reads: CASSFSEGGYNEQFF. The CDR3, as DNA: TGCGCCAGCAGCTTTAGCGAAGGCGGATACAATGAGCAGTTCTTC. The rearrangement links TRBV5-1 to TRBJ2-1, with D possibly being TRBD2 (5 bases). The V end lost 2 bases, the J end lost 4 bases, and 13 bases lay between the germline ends. The CDR3 sequence is 15 residues long. The V gene's germline CDR1 is SGHRS and CDR2 YFSETQ.

The chain joins TRBV7-2 to TRBJ2-7; TRBD1 matches at 9 bases. The CDR3 runs 16 residues. The J segment lost 3 bases and the V segment lost 4 bases, leaving 10 bases of the junction unmatched. Per the germline V gene, CDR1 is SGHTA and CDR2 is FQGNSA. The CDR3 region is CASSSLTDRGSYEQYF. The CDR3 DNA is TGTGCCAGCAGCTCCCTTACCGACAGGGGGAGCTACGAGCAGTACTTC. Full variable domain (outside the CDR3, taken from reference TRBV7-2 and TRBJ2-7): GAGVSQSPSNKVTEKGKDVELRCDPISGHTALYWYRQSLGQGLEFLIYFQGNSAPDKSGLPSDRFSAERTGGSVSTLTIQRTQQEDSAVYLCASSSLTDRGSYEQYFGPGTRLTVT.